This TCR beta chain was retrieved from a study of cytomegalovirus exposure and HLA in healthy donors. Generated by immunoSEQ multiplex PCR, the TCRdb table keeps only in-frame clones and is missing some. The table lists some 200,000 clones, 80% to 90% of them singletons. CDR3 size: 13 residues. Deletions cut 2 bases from V and 12 bases from J, with 17 bases between. Germline assignment: CDR1 MDHEN and CDR2 SYDVKM. The specimen sequenced was PBMCs. The V call is TRBV28, the J call TRBJ2-7; D perhaps matches TRBD1 (6 bases). This sequence was found in a woman in her 30s in good health and CMV-seropositive. Here the CDR3 reads CASSLGTPYGGYF. DNA for the CDR3: TGTGCCAGCAGTTTAGGGACACCCTATGGGGGGTACTTC.